This T cell receptor beta chain emerged from a study of T cell responses to AZD1222 COVID-19 vaccine. The length of the CDR3 is 15 residues. Germline values: CDR1 KGHSH, CDR2 LQKENI. V shed 4 bases and J 3 bases; nucleotides not matched to a gene: 5. The repertoire was sequenced with immunoSEQ multiplex PCR; TCRdb's copy has only in-frame clones and lacks some. The sample has more than 95,000 clones, around nine tenths seen once. The source is an adult in good health. The chain has TRBV18 and TRBJ1-4; 7 nucleotides agree with TRBD1. The specimen was peripheral blood, collected on day 0 of AZD1222 vaccination. CDR3 loop: CASSHGTVANEKLFF. In nucleotides, the CDR3 is TGTGCCAGCTCACACGGGACAGTAGCTAATGAAAAACTGTTTTTT.